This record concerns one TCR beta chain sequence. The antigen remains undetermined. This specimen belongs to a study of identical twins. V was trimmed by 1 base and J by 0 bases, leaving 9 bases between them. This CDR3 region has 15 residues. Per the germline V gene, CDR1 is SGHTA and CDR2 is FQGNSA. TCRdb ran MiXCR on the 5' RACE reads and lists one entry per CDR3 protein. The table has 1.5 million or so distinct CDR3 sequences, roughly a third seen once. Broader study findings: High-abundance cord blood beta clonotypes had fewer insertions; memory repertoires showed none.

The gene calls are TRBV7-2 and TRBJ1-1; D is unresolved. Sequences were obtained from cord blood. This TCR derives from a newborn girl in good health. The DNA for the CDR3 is TGTGCCAGCAGCTTAGATCGGTACCTGAACACTGAAGCTTTCTTT. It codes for CASSLDRYLNTEAFF. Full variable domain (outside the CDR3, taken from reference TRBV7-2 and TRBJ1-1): GAGVSQSPSNKVTEKGKDVELRCDPISGHTALYWYRQSLGQGLEFLIYFQGNSAPDKSGLPSDRFSAERTGGSVSTLTIQRTQQEDSAVYLCASSLDRYLNTEAFFGQGTRLTVV.